This record concerns one T cell receptor (beta chain) sequence. This clone was recorded a few times. Which antigen it targets is not known. Base qualities are missing; no much larger clone stands one base away. The library came from the immunoSEQ multiplex PCR assay. For the multiplex PCR, a mixture combining 60 forward primers for TCR Vbeta segments and 13 reverse primers for TCR Jbeta segments was used. A multiplex PCR assay on genomic DNA amplified the CDR3 region of rearranged TCR beta genes. The amplified TCR beta libraries were sequenced on the Illumina HiSeq System as 87-base-pair reads. Concerning the study's data processing: A later analysis counted approximately 74 million unique TCR beta chains across the 690 or so repertoires, and around 9.9 million of these chains were shared by at least two donors. A nearest-neighbor algorithm error-corrected the raw reads and collapsed the reads into unique sequences, merging closely related sequences to remove PCR and sequencing errors. To assign V, D and J gene segments, CDR3 sequences were aligned to IMGT reference sequences. For a sequence to be retained, a match of at least six nucleotides was required to both a V gene segment and a J gene segment. A rearrangement was called productive if the CDR3 had no stop codons and remained in frame with V and J, and every other rearrangement was called non-productive. Following IMGT convention, CDR3 was defined as the stretch from the second conserved V-encoded cysteine up to the conserved J-encoded phenylalanine. The earlier analysis of 550 to 650 of the donors excluded any sequence lacking an unambiguous match to a single V gene segment. In an earlier analysis of a few hundred of the donors, V segments were called functional above 56.7% productive rearrangements and were called segregating when the between-donor standard deviation exceeded 5%. A statistical classification framework was built for diagnosing cytomegalovirus status from the catalog of TCR beta chain sequences. In a later analysis, V and J genes were assigned by comparing TCR nucleotide sequences against IMGT/GENE-DB human TR gene sequences. In a later analysis, CDR3 sequences and most-parsimonious VDJ recombination scenarios were assigned using the TCRdist pipeline. A later analysis defined each TCR beta chain by its CDR3 amino acid sequence plus V-gene family, and excluded reads lacking a unique V-gene family. To address suspected cross-contamination and a sequencing artifact, a later analysis removed approximately 590 highly shared, low-generation-probability nucleotide sequences. A later analysis calculated a clonal expansion index for each public chain from normalized within-repertoire ranks of inferred template counts. In a later analysis, generation probabilities were computed with a VDJ recombination model fitted to out-of-frame rearrangements, and the resulting probabilities were checked against IGoR. In a later analysis, hypergeometric tests were used to score TCR-TCR, TCR-HLA and TCR-CMV co-occurrence, with a repertoire-size bias correction applied to TCR pairs. False discovery rates were estimated in a later analysis by permuting HLA or CMV assignments 20 times. In a later analysis, co-occurring TCRs were grouped using DBSCAN, and TCRdist sequence similarity was added for clustering within HLA-allele-positive subsets. Repertoires with fewer than 30,000 or more than 120,000 public chains, plus five repertoires with anomalous nucleotide sharing, were excluded from co-occurrence clustering. This immuneACCESS table, as held by TCRdb, lists in-frame sequences with V and J called but not all clones. Of the missing ones, under half trace to an unresolved V gene in checked studies; the others have no known cause. V and J calls and clone size are as listed in that table; D and trimming were resolved from the DNA. The sample table holds more than 150,000 clones, of which about four fifths were seen once. The ten most abundant clones make up more than 1.5% of the sample.

This sample stems from a study of cytomegalovirus exposure and HLA in healthy donors listed by TCRdb under 2017. As for the study more broadly: An earlier analysis of roughly 500 of the donors reported about 280 Gb of sequence data and roughly 120 million unique TCR beta sequences obtained from roughly 170 million T cells. To decide whether each TCR beta V gene segment behaved as functional or pseudogenic, an earlier analysis of approximately 600 of the donors relied on high-throughput TCR beta sequencing. Along with the roughly 700-subject first cohort, a separate validation cohort of approximately 110 different subjects was used. Donor age, sex, ethnicity and CMV serostatus were compiled together with the repertoire data. Roughly 300 gigabases of sequencing data and tens of millions of unique TCR sequences made up an early release that covered approximately 620 HLA-typed donors. Typing coverage varied by locus: about 620-630 donors for A, B, C, DRB1 and DQB1; 500 to 550 for DQA1; 600 to 610 for DPA1; more than 450 for DPB1. The study profiled the T cell repertoires of 666 subjects by immunosequencing and related them to cytomegalovirus serostatus. The later analysis used no new phenotypic data to find candidate immune exposures, relying instead on TCR beta sequences and their occurrence across donors. To predict cytomegalovirus infection status, the study combined high-throughput TCR immunosequencing, statistical association of individual TCRs with disease status, and machine learning. All discovery cohort repertoires had been generated on a single sequencing platform. Genome-wide SNP genotypes for about 65% of the 666 donors were used in a later genetic analysis, which treated that subset as a discovery cohort. Among some 410 genotyped donors of the cohort, an average of around 240,000 unique TCR beta nucleotide sequences were sequenced per donor, around 20% of them non-productive. Of the 300 to 450 genotyped donors, over 65% fell in the genetic ancestry cluster associated with self-reported Caucasian donors. To study patterns of TCR occurrence, a later analysis re-analyzed previously published TCR beta repertoires from around 670 donors and added high-resolution HLA genotyping. The aim of the study was to test whether cataloging public T cell receptors could identify signatures of past pathogen exposure. HLA typing covered class I and class II loci at four-digit resolution. Because of strong linkage in the cohort, a handful of DR-DQ haplotypes were treated as single units for association and clustering. General findings and caveats noted by the study authors: A later analysis found that most CMV-associated TCR beta chains appeared HLA-restricted, with HLA associations seemingly driven largely by CMV exposure. When HLA alleles, especially DR and DQ, strongly co-occurred, attributing TCR associations to individual alleles was difficult. Some IMGT-functional V segments, including TRBV6-2 and TRBV6-3, could not be told apart with the 87-base-pair reads, so those segments were excluded. Compared with equally common non-associated chains, HLA-associated TCR beta chains in a later analysis were more clonally expanded and had lower generation probabilities. Because HLA typing was missing for some donors at each locus, association tests included only the typed subset. In vitro tests confirmed that a few of the cytomegalovirus-associated TCR beta chains recognize cytomegalovirus antigens. A further reported finding was that TCR beta sequences accurately predicted the HLA-A and HLA-B alleles for most subjects in the first cohort. According to a later genetic analysis, donors in an Asian-associated ancestry cluster had fewer N-insertions in productive TCRs than the approximately 700-donor mean. Linkage disequilibrium might explain the correlated functional status among segregating V segments, but an unknown experimental factor could not be excluded. A cluster of highly shared sequence variants was judged likely to be a technical artifact of the sequencing pipeline. The classifier was reported to diagnose cytomegalovirus status with high specificity and sensitivity in both the original and validation cohorts. The authors suggested that the approach could potentially be extended to other disease states and immunological phenotypes. In a later analysis, over 15,000 TCR beta sequences were associated with specific HLA alleles at a false discovery rate of 0.05. For the cohort, immune exposure information was limited to CMV serostatus. In a later genetic analysis, a missense DCLRE1C variant was associated with V-gene and J-gene trimming of TCR beta chains, and the association was replicated in an independent cohort. The presence/absence analyses assumed that sequencing depth was roughly uniform across donors, and that assumption may not be true. The study listed 150 to 200 TCR beta chains as associated with cytomegalovirus. Several of the top co-occurrence clusters appeared to be linked to parvovirus B19, influenza, CMV and Epstein-Barr virus, according to a later analysis. Because counts were too low, about 15 rarely observed V segments, including chromosome 9 orphons, were left out of the earlier analysis of a few hundred of the donors. A later analysis found that TCR association rates varied across HLA loci, with DRB1 alleles showing the most associated TCRs and HLA-C alleles the fewest. The cohort was sequenced for TCR beta chains only, and without alpha or paired-chain data the features that could be detected were limited. In an earlier analysis of 450 to 750 of the donors, most TCR beta V segments appeared in productive rearrangements about 87% or about 30% of the time, broadly matching IMGT annotations. Most TCR sequences were seen in very few donors, while some public TCRs were found in many individuals.

Trimming takes 5 bases from V and 3 bases from J, and the germline ends sit 17 bases apart. Taken from cysteine to phenylalanine, the CDR3 has 17 residues. Only the CDR3 region is kept as DNA, spanning 51 bases read in frame from base 1. CDR1 and CDR2 (SEHNR, FQNEAQ) derive from the germline V gene (reference sequence). The cohort comprised some 700 healthy bone marrow donors. At the time of sampling, every cohort member was nominally healthy, though immune exposures that went unrecorded were likely present. The donor tested CMV seronegative and was one of the 352 seronegative cohort members. Every donor gave a peripheral blood sample, and the peripheral blood mononuclear cells from that sample were used for TCR beta sequencing. Genomic DNA extraction from the blood cell samples was performed with the Qiagen DNeasy Blood Extraction Kit.

This sequence originates from a middle-aged man in good health and CMV-seronegative. The V gene is TRBV7-9 and the J gene is TRBJ1-6; TRBD1 is perhaps the D gene, given 5 matching bases. Input material: PBMCs. The sequenced DNA: TGTGCCAGCAGCCATTCGGGGAGGGGAGGCTATAATTCACCCCTCCACTTT. This encodes CASSHSGRGGYNSPLHF.